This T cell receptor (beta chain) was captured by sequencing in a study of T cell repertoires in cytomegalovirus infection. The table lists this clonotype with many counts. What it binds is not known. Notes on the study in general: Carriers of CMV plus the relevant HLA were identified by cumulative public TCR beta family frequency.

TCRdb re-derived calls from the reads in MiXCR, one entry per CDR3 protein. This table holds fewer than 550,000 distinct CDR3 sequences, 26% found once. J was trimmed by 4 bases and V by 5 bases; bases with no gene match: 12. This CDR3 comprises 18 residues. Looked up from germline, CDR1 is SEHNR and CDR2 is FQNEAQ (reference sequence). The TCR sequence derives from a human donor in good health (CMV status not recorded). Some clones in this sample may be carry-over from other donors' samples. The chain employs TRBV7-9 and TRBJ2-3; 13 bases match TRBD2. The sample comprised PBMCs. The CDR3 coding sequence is TGTGCCAGCAGCCCCCCAAGGACTAGCGGGAGTCACGCAGATACGCAGTATTTT. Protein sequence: CASSPPRTSGSHADTQYF. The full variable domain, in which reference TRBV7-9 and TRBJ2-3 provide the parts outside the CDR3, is DTGVSQNPRHKITKRGQNVTFRCDPISEHNRLYWYRQTLGQGPEFLTYFQNEAQLEKSRLLSDRFSAERPKGSFSTLEIQRTEQGDSAMYLCASSPPRTSGSHADTQYFGPGTRLTVL.